The clone carrying this TCR beta chain has a count of ten or more. What it binds is not known. Making use of molecular barcodes, quantitative 5'-RACE generated TCR beta libraries. TCRdb analysed the 5' RACE reads with MiXCR anew, one entry per CDR3 protein. This table holds more than 150,000 distinct CDR3 sequences, around a sixth found once. This sample is part of a study of CD8 T cells in ankylosing spondylitis. Study results and limitations: With a CD8+ phenotype, disease-linked clones were relatively rare in peripheral blood. Past studies reported some motif variants in reactive arthritis synovial fluid and blood. Disease-linked clones were reportedly significantly enriched in matched ankylosing spondylitis synovial fluid.

Germline assignment: CDR1 SGHDN and CDR2 FVKESK. The V and J ends lost 2 bases and 1 base respectively, with 3 bases between them. The CDR3 consists of 12 residues. The chain uses TRBV14 and TRBJ2-7; no clear D gene. The specimen sequenced was blood, either unsorted or a sorted T cell fraction (not recorded which). This receptor was obtained from a male donor aged 10-30 years with ankylosing spondylitis or in good health (not recorded which). CDR3 sequence (DNA): TGTGCCAGCAGCCAATTTTCCTACGAGCAGTACTTC. Protein sequence: CASSQFSYEQYF.